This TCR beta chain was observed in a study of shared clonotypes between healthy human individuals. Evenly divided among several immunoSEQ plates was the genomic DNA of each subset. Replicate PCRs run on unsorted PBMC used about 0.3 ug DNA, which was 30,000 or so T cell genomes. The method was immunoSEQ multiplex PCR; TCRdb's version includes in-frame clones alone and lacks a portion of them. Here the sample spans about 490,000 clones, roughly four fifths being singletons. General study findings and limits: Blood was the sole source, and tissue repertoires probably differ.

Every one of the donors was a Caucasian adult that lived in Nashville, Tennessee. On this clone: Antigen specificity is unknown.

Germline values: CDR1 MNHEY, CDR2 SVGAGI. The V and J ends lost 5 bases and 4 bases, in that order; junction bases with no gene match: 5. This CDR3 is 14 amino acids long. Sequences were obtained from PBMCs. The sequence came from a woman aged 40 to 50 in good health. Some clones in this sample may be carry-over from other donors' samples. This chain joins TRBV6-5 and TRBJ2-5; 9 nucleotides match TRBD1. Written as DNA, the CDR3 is TGTGCCAGCAGTACCGGGACAGGGAGAGAGACCCAGTACTTC. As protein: CASSTGTGRETQYF.